These T cell receptor beta chains were read from a single sample in a study of T-cell reconstitution after alpha-beta-depleted transplantation in children. TCRdb re-derived calls from the PCR reads in MiXCR, one entry per CDR3 protein. This table has about 600,000 distinct CDR3 sequences, roughly 13% appearing once. The sample consisted of PBMCs, mostly from graft donor cells, taken 360 days after TCRalphabeta/CD19-depleted stem cell transplant. The receptors derive from a male patient aged 5 to 17 who had a stem cell transplant for acute myeloid leukemia, so the T cells may come from the graft donor. The CDR3 runs from the conserved cysteine through the conserved F or W. Fields, in order: V gene, J gene, clone size, CDR3 length, D gene, CDR3 protein, CDR3 DNA. A D gene is named only where the DNA matches it firmly. Not all rows give a size; the values are once, few, many and, for expanded clones, a class.

TRBV6-1	TRBJ2-3	many	13	-	CASSLLRTDTQYF	TGTGCCAGCAGCCTTCTGAGAACAGATACGCAGTATTTT
TRBV30	TRBJ2-3	few	13	-	CAWKFVGTDTQYF	TGTGCCTGGAAATTTGTGGGCACAGATACGCAGTATTTT
TRBV29-1	TRBJ2-6	-	16	-	CSVSGVSVPGANVLTF	TGCAGCGTTTCTGGGGTCAGCGTCCCGGGGGCCAACGTCCTGACTTTC
TRBV3-1	TRBJ2-7	few	14	-	CASSQFTSSYEQYF	TGTGCCAGCAGCCAATTTACGAGCTCCTACGAGCAGTACTTC
TRBV20-1	TRBJ2-7	-	15	-	CSAGNLRQSLYEQYF	TGCAGTGCTGGCAACTTACGACAGTCTCTCTACGAGCAGTACTTC
TRBV28	TRBJ2-7	-	13	-	CASRYTGYSEQYF	TGTGCCAGCAGGTACACAGGGTATAGCGAGCAGTACTTC
TRBV11-2	TRBJ1-5	-	15	-	CASSSDLGFNQPQHF	TGTGCCAGCAGCTCAGATCTGGGTTTCAATCAGCCCCAGCATTTT
TRBV7-9	TRBJ2-1	-	14	-	CASSPPGLRNEQFF	TGTGCCAGCAGCCCACCGGGGCTCAGGAATGAGCAGTTCTTC
TRBV14	TRBJ2-7	-	14	-	CASSHDGRAGEQYF	TGTGCCAGCAGCCACGACGGAAGGGCGGGCGAGCAGTACTTC
TRBV19	TRBJ1-1	-	15	-	CASSIVGAWGTEAFF	TGTGCCAGTAGTATAGTGGGTGCCTGGGGCACTGAAGCTTTCTTT
TRBV6-5	TRBJ1-1	-	11	TRBD1	CASYRGEKAFF	TGTGCCAGCTACAGGGGAGAAAAAGCTTTCTTT
TRBV19	TRBJ1-5	-	14	-	CASNGVLSNQPQHF	TGTGCCAGTAACGGGGTTTTAAGCAATCAGCCCCAGCATTTT
TRBV24-1	TRBJ2-3	-	17	TRBD2	CATSVGRLAGGTDTQYF	TGTGCCACCAGTGTTGGAAGACTAGCGGGAGGGACAGATACGCAGTATTTT
TRBV11-2	TRBJ2-1	-	14	-	CASSLTGRGKEQFF	TGTGCCAGCAGCTTAACGGGGCGGGGTAAAGAGCAGTTCTTC
TRBV18	TRBJ2-4	-	16	TRBD2	CASSLGSSGTQNIQYF	TGTGCCAGCTCACTCGGAAGTAGCGGGACACAAAACATTCAGTACTTC